This T cell receptor (beta chain) was sequenced for a study of Graves' ophthalmopathy and Graves' hyperthyroidism. The CDR3 has 16 amino acids. Trimming cost V 0 bases and J 4 bases, with 15 bases left between them. Serum thyroxine and TRAb, along with clinical symptoms, thyroid ultrasound and orbital computed tomography, were what diagnosis relied on. Findings of the study overall: The study's model predicted ophthalmopathy progression at 70% to 71% sensitivity and almost 75% specificity.

Using RNA transcripts, the TCR beta CDR3 regions were amplified. The first-round RT-PCR employed HTBI primers together with the Qiagen OneStep RT-PCR kit. A multiplex PCR was then performed as the second round. TCRdb recomputed calls from the multiplex PCR reads with MiXCR, one row per CDR3 protein. The profile shows some 390,000 distinct CDR3 sequences, about 17% of them singletons. As concerns this clonotype: Its antigen is unidentified.

Sequencing input: peripheral blood. This chain links TRBV12-3 or TRBV12-4 with TRBJ1-2, with D hard to call. This sequence originates from a woman between 18 and 29 years old with Graves' ophthalmopathy. The CDR3 protein is CASSLAMGEGGYGYTF. The CDR3 DNA follows: TGTGCCAGCAGTTTAGCGATGGGCGAGGGTGGCTATGGCTACACCTTC.